The 2 T cell receptor beta chains below all came from one sample that was sequenced in a study of graft-versus-host responses after intestinal transplantation. TCRdb's copy holds only in-frame clones and misses some; the assay was immunoSEQ multiplex PCR. Seen here are 10,000 or so clones, 90% to 95% observed once, and the top ten hold approximately 2%. The material was PBMCs, obtained 8 days after intestinal transplant. All receptors come from a human patient who received an intestinal transplant, so some T cells may come from the graft donor.

The chain links TRBV7-3 to TRBJ2-5, with D unresolved. V lost 1 base to trimming and J lost 3 bases, with 6 bases between them. This CDR3 has 13 amino acids. Germline CDR1 reads SGHTA; CDR2 reads FQGTGA. The CDR3 coding sequence is TGTGCCAGCAGCTTAATCGGTAAAGAGACCCAGTACTTC. This translates into CASSLIGKETQYF.

The V and J genes are TRBV5-4 and TRBJ2-3, with TRBD2 identical over 7 bases. Germline V gene lookup returns CDR1 SGHNT and CDR2 YYREEE (reference sequence). V was pared by 1 base and J by 2 bases, with 7 bases of the junction left unmatched. The length of the CDR3 is 16 residues. The CDR3 here is CASSLFKGRVTDTQYF. Written as DNA, the CDR3 is TGTGCCAGCAGCTTGTTTAAGGGGAGGGTCACAGATACGCAGTATTTT.